The rows below give T cell receptor beta chains drawn from one sample of a study of OX40 agonist ivuxolimab in advanced cancers. TCRdb's copy holds only in-frame clones and misses some; the assay was immunoSEQ multiplex PCR. The data hold 45,000 to 55,000 clones, with approximately 81% observed a single time. Sequenced material: CD4+ or CD8+ T cells sorted from blood, taken in a trial of the OX40 agonist ivuxolimab. These receptor sequences come from an adult with an advanced solid tumor such as melanoma, head and neck, liver or kidney cancer. Each CDR3 is given with its conserved first and last residue. A D gene is named only where the DNA matches it firmly. Clone size is given for some rows only: seen once, a few or many times, or a class if the clone is expanded.

v_call,j_call,d_call,cdr3_length,clone_size,cdr3_aa,cdr3_nt
TRBV7-2,TRBJ1-4,TRBD1,15,-,CASSWVQGGYEKLFF,TGTGCCAGCAGCTGGGTACAGGGGGGGTATGAAAAACTGTTTTTT
TRBV4-1,TRBJ1-2,-,15,-,CASSQVNPGGYGYTF,TGCGCCAGCAGCCAAGTCAATCCGGGCGGCTATGGCTACACCTTC
TRBV11-3,TRBJ2-2,TRBD1,13,-,CASGQGGTGELFF,TGTGCCAGCGGACAGGGTGGAACCGGGGAGCTGTTTTTT
TRBV2,TRBJ1-4,-,15,-,CASSPIWGLSEKLFF,TGTGCCAGCAGCCCGATATGGGGGTTGAGCGAAAAACTGTTTTTT
TRBV7-9,TRBJ1-6,TRBD1,15,-,CASSSGQGGNSPLHF,TGTGCCAGCAGCTCGGGACAGGGAGGGAATTCACCCCTCCACTTT
TRBV19,TRBJ2-1,-,15,-,CASSLTESSYNEQFF,TGTGCCAGTAGTTTAACAGAGAGCTCCTACAATGAGCAGTTCTTC
TRBV27,TRBJ2-3,TRBD2,15,-,CASSLGTSGRDTQYF,TGTGCCAGCAGTTTGGGGACTAGCGGAAGAGATACGCAGTATTTT
TRBV5-4,TRBJ2-1,-,14,few,CASSLERATREQFF,TGTGCCAGCAGCTTGGAGCGGGCAACGCGCGAGCAGTTCTTC
TRBV28,TRBJ1-1,-,14,once,CASSFTTANTEAFF,TGTGCCAGCAGTTTTACTACAGCGAACACTGAAGCTTTCTTT
TRBV9,TRBJ2-1,-,14,-,CASNQAIPDNEQFF,TGTGCCAGCAACCAAGCGATCCCGGACAATGAGCAGTTCTTC
TRBV5-1,TRBJ1-1,TRBD1,13,-,CASSWEGQAEAFF,TGCGCCAGCAGCTGGGAGGGACAGGCTGAAGCTTTCTTT
TRBV2,TRBJ1-2,-,11,once,CASSGLYGYTF,TGTGCCAGCAGTGGATTGTATGGCTACACCTTC
TRBV7-9,TRBJ2-3,-,14,-,CASSLGGATDTQYF,TGTGCCAGCAGCTTAGGTGGGGCCACAGATACGCAGTATTTT
TRBV28,TRBJ2-1,-,13,-,CASTLGNYNEQFF,TGTGCCAGCACCCTCGGAAATTACAATGAGCAGTTCTTC
TRBV6-6,TRBJ1-4,TRBD1,14,-,CASSLTGMDEKLFF,TGTGCCAGCAGTTTGACAGGGATGGATGAAAAACTGTTTTTT
TRBV7-2,TRBJ1-5,-,15,-,CASSLDGYSNQPQHF,TGTGCCAGCAGCTTAGACGGATATAGCAATCAGCCCCAGCATTTT
TRBV11-2,TRBJ1-2,-,13,-,CASSLDGPNGYTF,TGTGCCAGCAGCTTAGACGGCCCCAATGGCTACACCTTC
TRBV6-1,TRBJ1-1,-,14,-,CASSFHRAVNEAFF,TGTGCCAGCAGTTTCCACAGGGCCGTTAATGAAGCTTTCTTT
TRBV28,TRBJ1-4,-,15,-,CASSPDGPINEKLFF,TGTGCCAGCAGTCCGGACGGCCCGATTAATGAAAAACTGTTTTTT
TRBV6-1,TRBJ1-3,-,14,-,CATLGQNSGNTIYF,TGTGCCACACTTGGACAGAACTCTGGAAACACCATATATTTT
TRBV10-3,TRBJ1-2,TRBD1,15,once,CAISDLNRGGYGYTF,TGTGCCATCAGTGATTTAAACAGGGGCGGCTATGGCTACACCTTC
TRBV6-6,TRBJ1-6,-,13,-,CASSPGINSPLHF,TGTGCCAGCAGTCCAGGGATCAATTCACCCCTCCACTTT
TRBV7-6,TRBJ2-1,-,18,-,CASSPGGLTMSSYNEQFF,TGTGCCAGCAGCCCCGGGGGGCTTACAATGAGCTCCTACAATGAGCAGTTCTTC
TRBV28,TRBJ2-1,TRBD2,13,-,CASTSGGQGEQFF,TGTGCCAGCACCTCGGGGGGGCAGGGTGAGCAGTTCTTC
TRBV29-1,TRBJ2-2,TRBD1,15,few,CSAGGGQGHTGELFF,TGCAGCGCCGGGGGAGGACAGGGTCACACCGGGGAGCTGTTTTTT
TRBV13,TRBJ1-1,-,13,-,CASSLGQVTEAFF,TGTGCCAGCAGCTTAGGGCAGGTAACTGAAGCTTTCTTT